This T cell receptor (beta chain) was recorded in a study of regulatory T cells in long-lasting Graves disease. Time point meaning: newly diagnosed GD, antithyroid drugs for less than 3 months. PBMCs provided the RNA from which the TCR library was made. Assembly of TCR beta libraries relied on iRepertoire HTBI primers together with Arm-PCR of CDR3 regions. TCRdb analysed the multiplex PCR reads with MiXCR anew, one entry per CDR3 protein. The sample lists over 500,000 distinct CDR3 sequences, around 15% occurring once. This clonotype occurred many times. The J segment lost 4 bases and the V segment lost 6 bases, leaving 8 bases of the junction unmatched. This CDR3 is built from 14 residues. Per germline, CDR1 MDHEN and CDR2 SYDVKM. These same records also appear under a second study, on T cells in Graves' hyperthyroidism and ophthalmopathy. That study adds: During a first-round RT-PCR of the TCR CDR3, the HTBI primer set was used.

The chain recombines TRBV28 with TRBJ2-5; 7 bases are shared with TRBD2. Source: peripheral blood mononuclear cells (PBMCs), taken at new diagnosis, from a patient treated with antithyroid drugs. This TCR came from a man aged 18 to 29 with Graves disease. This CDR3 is CASSSTGGGETQYF. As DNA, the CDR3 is TGTGCCAGCAGCTCCACGGGGGGTGGAGAGACCCAGTACTTC.